One and the same sample provided the 24 T cell receptor beta chains below, sequenced in a study of a mutant IDH1 vaccine in newly diagnosed glioma. These TCRs are of unknown antigen specificity. Indicated time point: week 23, last vaccination. Doses of 300 ug of mutant IDH1 20-mer peptide were given with topical imiquimod. Clones were read by immunoSEQ multiplex PCR, and TCRdb kept only the in-frame ones, dropping some. Found here are 45,000 to 65,000 clones, 81% of them singletons; the top ten hold about 8.1%. Sequences were derived from PBMCs, sampled from a glioma patient whose treatment included an IDH1 peptide vaccine. The receptors shown here come from a middle-aged woman with glioma. Some clones in this sample may be carry-over from other donors' samples.

The chain links TRBV5-5 to TRBJ2-2; D ambiguous. The ends were cut back, 6 bases at V and 7 bases at J, with 13 bases in the middle. Looked up from germline, CDR1 is SGHKS and CDR2 is YYEKEE (reference sequence). This CDR3 is 13 amino acids long. CDR3 sequence: CASTPQGYGELFF. The CDR3 nucleotides read TGTGCCAGCACCCCTCAAGGGTACGGGGAGCTGTTTTTT.

The CDR3 sequence: CATSREGYGYTF. CDR3 nucleotides: TGTGCCACCAGCAGAGAAGGGTATGGCTACACCTTC. The chain couples TRBV15 to TRBJ1-2, with D unresolved. The CDR3 loop spans 12 amino acids. Trimming shortened V by 0 bases and J by 5 bases, and 4 bases separated the two germline ends. Germline values: CDR1 LNHNV, CDR2 YYDKDF (reference sequence).

The V call is TRBV2, the J call TRBJ2-7; D is uncertain. Germline V gives CDR1 SNHLY, CDR2 FYNNEI. This CDR3 contains 12 residues. The V end lost 8 bases, the J end lost 2 bases, and 10 bases lay between the germline ends. The CDR3 region is CASSQEAYEQYF. Here the CDR3 DNA reads TGTGCCAGCTCGCAGGAAGCCTACGAGCAGTACTTC.

This clone was counted only a few times. The V call is TRBV5-3, the J call TRBJ1-4, with 8 bases matching TRBD1. TRBV5-3 is recorded as an ORF, its role being uncertain. V lost 0 bases to trimming and J lost 3 bases; unmatched junction nucleotides: 7. The CDR3 consists of 17 residues. The DNA for the CDR3 is TGTGCCAGAAGCTTGGGCGGGACAGGTGAGGCTAATGAAAAACTGTTTTTT. Protein: CARSLGGTGEANEKLFF.

The gene calls are TRBV6-5 and TRBJ2-7, with D uncertain. This CDR3 contains 15 residues. The V end was cut by 7 bases, the J end by 3 bases, with 19 bases between. Germline V lookup: CDR1 MNHEY, CDR2 SVGAGI. The CDR3 protein is CASTTSKTAFYEQYF. CDR3 DNA: TGTGCCAGCACCACTTCAAAGACGGCTTTCTACGAGCAGTACTTC.

This clone was counted only a few times. The CDR3 sequence is CASSPGANSNQPQHF. CDR3 in DNA: TGCGCCAGCAGCCCAGGGGCTAATAGCAATCAGCCCCAGCATTTT. The chain has TRBV5-1 and TRBJ1-5; the D gene is possibly TRBD1 (6 bases). The ends were cut back, 4 bases at V and 0 bases at J, with 11 bases in the middle. The V gene's germline CDR1 is SGHRS and CDR2 YFSETQ. CDR3 length equals 15 residues.

The rearrangement uses TRBV7-6 and TRBJ2-7, with D possibly TRBD2 on 5 matching bases. CDR3 size: 14 residues. V dropped 5 bases and J dropped 1 base, with 12 bases sitting between them. Germline V gene lookup returns CDR1 SGHVS and CDR2 FNYEAQ. Here the CDR3 reads CASSPRGESYEQYF. In DNA, the CDR3 is TGTGCCAGCAGCCCCCGGGGAGAATCCTACGAGCAGTACTTC.

The CDR3 DNA reads TGTGCCAGCAGCCTAGCGGGGCTACGCACAGATACGCAGTATTTT. Protein: CASSLAGLRTDTQYF. This chain joins TRBV5-8 and TRBJ2-3; TRBD2 agrees at 9 bases. CDR3 length equals 15 residues. The germline V gene encodes CDR1 SGHTS and CDR2 YDEGEE. The ends lost 4 bases at V and 1 base at J; junction bases unmatched: 4.

V usage is TRBV30 and J usage is TRBJ2-5, with unresolved D. V lost 2 bases and J 1 base, leaving 5 bases between the germline ends. Per the germline V gene, CDR1 is GTSNPN and CDR2 is SVGIG (reference sequence). This CDR3 has 12 residues. The CDR3 loop is CAWSTTQETQYF. In nucleotides, the CDR3 is TGTGCCTGGAGTACTACCCAAGAGACCCAGTACTTC.

The rearrangement links TRBV5-1 to TRBJ2-7; the D gene could be TRBD1 or TRBD2 (5 bases each). CDR1 is SGHRS, CDR2 YFSETQ, per germline. CDR3 length: 15 amino acids. V was cut by 0 bases and J by 0 bases, with 10 bases left in between. The CDR3 DNA reads TGCGCCAGCAGCTTGGGAGGGGCCCTCTCCTACGAGCAGTACTTC. Translated, it gives CASSLGGALSYEQYF.

The genes are TRBV27 and TRBJ1-5; D is unclear. The CDR3 has 13 amino acids. Germline V lookup: CDR1 MNHEY, CDR2 SMNVEV (reference sequence). Trimming shortened V by 8 bases and J by 7 bases, and 15 bases separated the two germline ends. In nucleotides, the CDR3 is TGTGCCAGCCAGAGAAACCTCCGACAGCCCCAGCATTTT. It yields the protein CASQRNLRQPQHF.

The genes are TRBV7-8 and TRBJ1-5; 12 bases agree with TRBD1. The germline CDR1 and CDR2 sequences are SGHVS and FQNEAQ. Trimming took 5 bases from V and 2 from J; bases not matched to a gene: 10. This CDR3 contains 18 residues. The CDR3 DNA follows: TGTGCCAGCAGCCCGGGGACAGGGGGCATACTTGGCAATCAGCCCCAGCATTTT. Its translation: CASSPGTGGILGNQPQHF. Combining the CDR3 with reference TRBV7-8 and TRBJ1-5 gives the whole variable domain GAGVSQSPRYKVAKRGQDVALRCDPISGHVSLFWYQQALGQGPEFLTYFQNEAQLDKSGLPSDRFFAERPEGSVSTLKIQRTQQEDSAVYLCASSPGTGGILGNQPQHFGDGTRLSIL.

The genes are TRBV30 and TRBJ2-1; D remains unclear. Germline CDR1 reads GTSNPN; CDR2 reads SVGIG (reference sequence). Trimming shortened V by 2 bases and J by 8 bases, and 7 bases separated the two germline ends. This CDR3 contains 11 residues. The CDR3 region is CAWSRQHEQFF. The CDR3 bases are TGTGCCTGGAGTAGGCAACATGAGCAGTTCTTC.

The chain links TRBV7-9 to TRBJ1-1, with 9 bases matching TRBD1. Germline CDR1 and CDR2: SEHNR and FQNEAQ (reference sequence). Germline trimming cut 5 bases from V and 4 bases from J; bases unmatched to any gene: 8. The CDR3 spans 15 residues. CDR3 bases: TGTGCCAGCAGCCCCCCGGAACAGGGGGCCACTGAAGCTTTCTTT. Residues: CASSPPEQGATEAFF.

CDR3 protein: CASRLLAGRTDTQYF. DNA of the CDR3: TGTGCCAGCAGGTTACTAGCGGGGCGCACAGATACGCAGTATTTT. V and J are TRBV2 and TRBJ2-3; 10 bases map to TRBD2. V was pared by 6 bases and J by 1 base, with 4 bases of the junction left unmatched. In germline, CDR1 is SNHLY, CDR2 FYNNEI. This CDR3 comprises 15 residues.

The V gene is TRBV29-1, the J gene TRBJ1-2; TRBD1 agrees at 8 bases. The CDR3 consists of 13 residues. Germline lookup yields CDR1 SQVTM and CDR2 ANQGSEA. The trim removed 5 bases at V and 7 bases at J, leaving 9 bases unmatched. The CDR3 nucleotides are TGCAGCGTTTCGCTGACAGGGGACGGTGGCTACACCTTC. It codes for CSVSLTGDGGYTF. Full variable domain (outside the CDR3, taken from reference TRBV29-1 and TRBJ1-2): SAVISQKPSRDICQRGTSLTIQCQVDSQVTMMFWYRQQPGQSLTLIATANQGSEATYESGFVIDKFPISRPNLTFSTLTVSNMSPEDSSIYLCSVSLTGDGGYTFGSGTRLTVV.

The V call is TRBV6-1, the J call TRBJ2-3; D is possibly TRBD1 (7 bases). This CDR3 has 15 residues. Trimming took off 8 bases at V and 4 bases at J, with 19 bases between the two ends. Germline values: CDR1 MNHNS, CDR2 SASEGT. The CDR3 region has the DNA TGTGCCAGCGGCGGGACAGAGCATGTTTCAGATACGCAGTATTTT. Protein sequence: CASGGTEHVSDTQYF.

The chain combines TRBV9 with TRBJ2-2, with D perhaps matching TRBD2 (5 bases). CDR3 size: 16 residues. With 3 bases removed from V and 1 base from J, the gap between germline ends came to 13 bases. Germline V gene sequence: CDR1 SGDLS, CDR2 YYNGEE. The CDR3 bases are TGTGCCAGCAGCGCCCCCTTGGCGGGGAACACCGGGGAGCTGTTTTTT. It codes for CASSAPLAGNTGELFF. The entire variable domain, with the rest obtained from reference TRBV9 and TRBJ2-2, is as follows: DSGVTQTPKHLITATGQRVTLRCSPRSGDLSVYWYQQSLDQGLQFLIQYYNGEERAKGNILERFSAQQFPDLHSELNLSSLELGDSALYFCASSAPLAGNTGELFFGEGSRLTVL.

The chain couples TRBV4-3 to TRBJ2-2; tentative D call: TRBD2 (6 bases). Looked up from germline, CDR1 is LGHNA and CDR2 is YSLEER. V was shortened by 4 bases and J by 7 bases, with 19 bases between the two germline ends. This CDR3 spans 16 amino acids. The CDR3 here is CASSPPEGTGFGELFF. The CDR3 bases are TGCGCCAGCAGCCCCCCGGAGGGGACGGGATTCGGGGAGCTGTTTTTT.

The chain combines TRBV29-1 with TRBJ2-2, with D unclear. Germline CDR1 SQVTM, CDR2 ANQGSEA. The CDR3 covers 15 residues. V gave up 2 bases and J gave up 2 bases, with 12 bases separating them. CDR3 coding DNA: TGCAGCGTTGAACCTCCCTGGCCTAACACCGGGGAGCTGTTTTTT. This translates into CSVEPPWPNTGELFF.

The chain joins TRBV5-1 to TRBJ2-7; D is possibly TRBD1 or TRBD2 (5 bases each). Per germline, CDR1 SGHRS and CDR2 YFSETQ. The CDR3 extends over 18 amino acids. V lost 0 bases, J lost 0 bases, and 19 bases lay in between. The CDR3 DNA sequence: TGCGCCAGCAGCTTGGATCGAGGGGAATGGCGTATCTCCTACGAGCAGTACTTC. As protein: CASSLDRGEWRISYEQYF.

The V and J genes are TRBV14 and TRBJ2-2; either TRBD1 or TRBD2 may supply D (5 bases each). Germline V gene sequence: CDR1 SGHDN, CDR2 FVKESK. The CDR3 has 11 residues. V gave up 6 bases and J gave up 6 bases, with 5 bases separating them. The CDR3 nucleotides are TGTGCCAGCAGGGGACCCGGGGAGCTGTTTTTT. Translation gives CASRGPGELFF. The entire variable domain, with the rest obtained from reference TRBV14 and TRBJ2-2, is as follows: EAGVTQFPSHSVIEKGQTVTLRCDPISGHDNLYWYRRVMGKEIKFLLHFVKESKQDESGMPNNRFLAERTGGTYSTLKVQPAELEDSGVYFCASRGPGELFFGEGSRLTVL.

The rearrangement links TRBV4-2 to TRBJ2-1, with TRBD2 matching over 7 bases. The CDR3 is 16 amino acids. The trim removed 4 bases at V and 5 bases at J, leaving 11 bases unmatched. Germline V gene sequence: CDR1 LGHNA, CDR2 YNFKEQ. Written as DNA, the CDR3 is TGTGCCAGCAGCCGCGTTGGGAGCGGGATCAACAATGAGCAGTTCTTC. Translating gives CASSRVGSGINNEQFF.

The chain links TRBV7-2 to TRBJ2-7, with D possibly matching TRBD2 (7 bases). The CDR3 is 16 amino acids. Germline V gene lookup returns CDR1 SGHTA and CDR2 FQGNSA. Trimming stripped 5 bases from V and 4 bases from J, with 21 bases between. The CDR3: CASSIYQGGGRYEQYF. As DNA, the CDR3 is TGTGCCAGCAGCATATACCAAGGCGGGGGCAGGTACGAGCAGTACTTC.